This is a list of T cell receptor beta chains from one sample in a study of CD8 T cells in ankylosing spondylitis. TCRdb itself ran the 5' RACE reads through MiXCR, one entry per CDR3 protein. The repertoire holds more than 20,000 distinct CDR3 sequences, with 10% to 15% as singletons. Sequencing input: blood. The receptors were gathered from a male donor with ankylosing spondylitis or in good health (not recorded which). Each CDR3 is given with its conserved first and last residue. Each record gives: D gene, V gene, J gene, clone size, CDR3 DNA, CDR3 protein. A D gene is named only where the DNA matches it firmly. The size entry is marked missing in some rows and otherwise reads once, few, many or a size class.

>TRBD1|TRBV6-5|TRBJ1-5|many
TGTGCCAGCAGCGGACAGGGGGGTCAGCCCCAGCATTTT
CASSGQGGQPQHF
>TRBD1|TRBV29-1|TRBJ1-3|-
TGCAGCGTTGAAGACCGGACAGGGCTGACTGGAAACACCATATATTTT
CSVEDRTGLTGNTIYF
>-|TRBV6-2/TRBV6-3|TRBJ1-1|-
TGTGCCAGCAGTTCCCACACGACAGCTTTCAAAAACACTGAAGCTTTCTTT
CASSSHTTAFKNTEAFF
>-|TRBV7-2|TRBJ2-1|many
TGTGCCAGCAGCCCCCGAAGGACCGGGGATGAGCAGTTCTTC
CASSPRRTGDEQFF
>-|TRBV19|TRBJ1-1|-
TGTGCCAGTAGTAGGGGGTACACTGAAGCTTTCTTT
CASSRGYTEAFF
>-|TRBV12-5|TRBJ2-1|-
TGTGCTAGTGGTTTGCCCGAAGACTACCGGAATGAGCAGTTCTTC
CASGLPEDYRNEQFF
>-|TRBV12-3/TRBV12-4|TRBJ2-1|few
TGTGCCAGCAGCCCCAGCGTAAGCTCCTACAATGAGCAGTTCTTC
CASSPSVSSYNEQFF
>-|TRBV7-3|TRBJ2-3|-
TGTGCCAGCAGCCGGTCAGATACGCAGTATTTT
CASSRSDTQYF
>TRBD1|TRBV7-3|TRBJ1-2|few
TGTGCCAGCAGCCTAGACAGGGGCTATGGCTACACCTTC
CASSLDRGYGYTF
>-|TRBV29-1|TRBJ1-1|few
TGCAGCGCCCCTCACACAGGGTTGAACACTGAAGCTTTCTTT
CSAPHTGLNTEAFF
>TRBD2|TRBV20-1|TRBJ2-1|many
TGCAGTGCCCTCTCTAGCGGGGGGGACAATGAGCAGTTCTTC
CSALSSGGDNEQFF
>-|TRBV6-5|TRBJ2-1|medium-sized
TGTGCCAGCAGTTACTCGAGGGAGACGTACAATGAGCAGTTCTTC
CASSYSRETYNEQFF
>TRBD2|TRBV20-1|TRBJ2-7|many
TGCAGTGCCTCTAGCGGCCGTTACGAGCAGTACTTC
CSASSGRYEQYF
>TRBD2|TRBV5-1|TRBJ2-5|-
TGCGCCAGCAGCTCACTAGCGGGAGCGGGAGAGACCCAGTACTTC
CASSSLAGAGETQYF
>TRBD1|TRBV6-2/TRBV6-3|TRBJ2-7|-
TGTGCCAGCAGTACCAAGAGACAGGGGGGGAGCTACGAGCAGTACTTC
CASSTKRQGGSYEQYF
>-|TRBV11-2|TRBJ2-7|-
TGTGCCAGCAGCTTAGTTGGGGGAACGACCTACGAGCAGTACTTC
CASSLVGGTTYEQYF
>-|TRBV5-1|TRBJ2-3|many
TGCGCCAGCAGCATCCAGGGCGCCCTCACAGATACGCAGTATTTT
CASSIQGALTDTQYF
>-|TRBV7-2|TRBJ1-3|-
TGTGCCAGCAGTCTAAGGGATATCAACACCATATATTTT
CASSLRDINTIYF
>-|TRBV29-1|TRBJ2-5|many
TGCAGCGTCCTGACCTCTGGTCAAGAGACCCAGTACTTC
CSVLTSGQETQYF
>-|TRBV30|TRBJ1-1|-
TGTGCCCTAATCCGCAGCATGAACACTGAAGCTTTCTTT
CALIRSMNTEAFF
>TRBD2|TRBV20-1|TRBJ2-1|-
TGCAGTGCTCTCCGGGCTAGCGGAGCCTACAATGAGCAGTTCTTC
CSALRASGAYNEQFF
>-|TRBV7-6|TRBJ1-1|-
TGTGCCAGCAGCTTAGGACAGCCGAACACTGAAGCTTTCTTT
CASSLGQPNTEAFF
>-|TRBV7-8|TRBJ2-2|many
TGTGCCAGCAGCTTATGGACCGGGGAGCTGTTTTTT
CASSLWTGELFF
>-|TRBV7-9|TRBJ1-4|-
TGTGCCAGCAAGTTGCCCCGGGGGGATAATGAAAAACTGTTTTTT
CASKLPRGDNEKLFF
>TRBD1|TRBV12-3/TRBV12-4|TRBJ2-7|few
TGTGCCAGCAGTTTCAGGACAGGGGGCTGGGAGCAGTACTTC
CASSFRTGGWEQYF
>-|TRBV6-2/TRBV6-3|TRBJ1-5|many
TGTGCGGCTGGGGACATTCGCAATCAGCCCCAGCATTTT
CAAGDIRNQPQHF
>-|TRBV6-4|TRBJ2-3|many
TGTGCCAGCAGTGATGGAGGGGGCGACACAGATACGCAGTATTTT
CASSDGGGDTDTQYF